This entry lists 10 T cell receptor beta chains sequenced from one sample in a study of blood T cell repertoires in COVID-19. TCRdb keeps only in-frame clones here, not all; method: immunoSEQ multiplex PCR. The sample consists of around 370,000 clones, about 90% of them appearing once. Sequencing was performed on peripheral blood. These receptors originate from a man in his late teens or twenties with active or convalescent COVID-19.

The rearrangement joins TRBV28 to TRBJ1-1, with 9 bases that match TRBD1. V gave up 6 bases and J gave up 3 bases; unmatched junction bases: 8. The germline V gene encodes CDR1 MDHEN and CDR2 SYDVKM. This CDR3 contains 15 residues. The CDR3 protein is CASSRPGQGYTEAFF. CDR3 DNA: TGTGCCAGCAGCCGGCCGGGACAGGGATACACTGAAGCTTTCTTT.

This chain uses TRBV9 with TRBJ2-3; possibly TRBD2 for D (7 bases). V lost 0 bases to trimming and J lost 4 bases, with 15 bases between them. This CDR3 is built from 16 residues. Germline lookup yields CDR1 SGDLS and CDR2 YYNGEE. CDR3 in DNA: TGTGCCAGCAGCGTAGATCGGGGGGCGTTCGCAGATACGCAGTATTTT. Translation gives CASSVDRGAFADTQYF.

This clone was counted once. J is TRBJ1-4 and V is TRBV24-1, with D unresolved. Trimming left V 0 bases short and J 3 bases short, with 10 bases between. Germline CDR1 and CDR2: KGHDR and SFDVKD. This CDR3 is built from 16 residues. CDR3 loop: CATSDLQGGSNEKLFF. As DNA, the CDR3 is TGTGCCACCAGTGATTTGCAAGGCGGTTCTAATGAAAAACTGTTTTTT.

The chain has TRBV5-5 and TRBJ2-1, with D unresolved. The CDR3 extends over 11 amino acids. Germline loops: CDR1 SGHKS, CDR2 YYEKEE (reference sequence). V was cut by 4 bases and J by 6 bases, with 5 bases left in between. The CDR3 region has the DNA TGTGCCAGCAGCCCATCCAATGAGCAGTTCTTC. Amino acid sequence: CASSPSNEQFF.

In this sample, this clone turned up a few times. V gene TRBV19 combines with J gene TRBJ2-2, with 8 positions matching TRBD1. Germline values: CDR1 LNHDA, CDR2 SQIVND (reference sequence). This CDR3 has 15 amino acids. V was clipped by 3 bases and J by 7 bases; unmatched bases: 7. The CDR3 here is CASSIRTGKGGELFF. CDR3 coding DNA: TGTGCCAGTAGTATTCGGACAGGGAAAGGCGGGGAGCTGTTTTTT.

For the CDR3, the DNA is TGCGCCAGCAGCCAAGACCGCAGGGCCATCAGCCCCCAGCATTTT. It specifies CASSQDRRAISPQHF. V gene TRBV4-1 combines with J gene TRBJ1-5, with a tentative D call TRBD1 (5 bases). The CDR3 is 15 amino acids. V lost 0 bases, J lost 10 bases, and 16 bases lay in between. Germline CDR1 is MGHRA and CDR2 is YSYEKL.

This clone appeared a single time. The chain recombines TRBV6-5 with TRBJ2-7; D gene unclear. Trimming shortened V by 2 bases and J by 3 bases, and 5 bases separated the two germline ends. CDR3 length: 12 amino acids. Germline V gives CDR1 MNHEY, CDR2 SVGAGI. The CDR3 loop reads CASSYRDYEQYF. CDR3 nucleotide sequence: TGTGCCAGCAGTTACAGAGACTACGAGCAGTACTTC.

The chain has TRBV10-3 and TRBJ1-1, with a weak D call TRBD1 (5 bases). CDR1 and CDR2 from the germline V gene are ENHRY and SYGVKD. The CDR3 totals 13 residues. Deletions cut 5 bases from V and 1 base from J, with 8 bases between. The CDR3: CAISPGQNTEAFF. The CDR3 coding sequence is TGTGCCATCAGTCCTGGACAGAACACTGAAGCTTTCTTT.

This clone occurred once. CDR3 residues: CASSYRLDMYNEQFF. The DNA for the CDR3 is TGTGCCAGCAGTTACAGGCTAGATATGTACAATGAGCAGTTCTTC. The chain uses TRBV6-5 and TRBJ2-1, with D hard to call. The V end lost 2 bases, the J end lost 4 bases, and 12 bases lay between the germline ends. This CDR3 region has 15 residues. From germline, CDR1 is MNHEY and CDR2 SVGAGI.

The rearrangement links TRBV30 to TRBJ1-1, with D possibly being TRBD1 (5 bases). Trimming took 3 bases from V and 1 from J, leaving 15 bases between them. Germline-derived CDR1 and CDR2 are GTSNPN and SVGIG (reference sequence). CDR3 length: 15 residues. The CDR3 nucleotides are TGTGCCTGGAGGATATGGAGACAGAAGAACACTGAAGCTTTCTTT. The encoded protein is CAWRIWRQKNTEAFF.